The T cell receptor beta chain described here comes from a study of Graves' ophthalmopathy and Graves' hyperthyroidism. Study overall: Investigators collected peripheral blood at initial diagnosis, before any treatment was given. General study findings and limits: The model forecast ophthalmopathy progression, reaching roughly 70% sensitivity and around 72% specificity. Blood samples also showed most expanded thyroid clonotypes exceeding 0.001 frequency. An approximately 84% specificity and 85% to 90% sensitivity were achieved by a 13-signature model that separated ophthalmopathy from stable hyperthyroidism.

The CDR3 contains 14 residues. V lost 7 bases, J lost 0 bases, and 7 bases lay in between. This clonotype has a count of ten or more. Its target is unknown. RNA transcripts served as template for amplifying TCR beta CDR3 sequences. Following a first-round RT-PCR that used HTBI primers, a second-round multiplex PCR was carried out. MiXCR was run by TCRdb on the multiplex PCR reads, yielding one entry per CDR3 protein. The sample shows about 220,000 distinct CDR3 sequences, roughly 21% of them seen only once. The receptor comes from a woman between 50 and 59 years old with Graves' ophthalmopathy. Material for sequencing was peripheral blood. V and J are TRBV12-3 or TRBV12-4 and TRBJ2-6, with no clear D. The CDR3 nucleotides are TGTGCCAGCACCCTGAACTCTGGGGCCAACGTCCTGACTTTC. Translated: CASTLNSGANVLTF.